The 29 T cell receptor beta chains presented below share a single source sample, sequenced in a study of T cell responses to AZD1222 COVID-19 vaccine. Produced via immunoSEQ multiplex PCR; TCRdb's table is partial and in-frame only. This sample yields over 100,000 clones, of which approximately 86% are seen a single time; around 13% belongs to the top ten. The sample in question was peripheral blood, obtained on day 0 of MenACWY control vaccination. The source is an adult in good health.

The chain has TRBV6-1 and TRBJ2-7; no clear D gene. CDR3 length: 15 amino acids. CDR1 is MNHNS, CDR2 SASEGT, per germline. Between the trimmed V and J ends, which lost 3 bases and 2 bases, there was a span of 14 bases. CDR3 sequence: CASSEVWTPPYEQYF. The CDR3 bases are TGTGCCAGCAGTGAGGTATGGACCCCTCCCTACGAGCAGTACTTC.

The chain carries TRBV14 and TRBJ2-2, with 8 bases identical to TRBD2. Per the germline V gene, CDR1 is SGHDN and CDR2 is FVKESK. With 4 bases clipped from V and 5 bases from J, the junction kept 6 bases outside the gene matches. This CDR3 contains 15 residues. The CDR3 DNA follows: TGTGCCAGCAGCCCCCCGGGGGGGCGGACCGGGGAGCTGTTTTTT. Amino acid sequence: CASSPPGGRTGELFF.

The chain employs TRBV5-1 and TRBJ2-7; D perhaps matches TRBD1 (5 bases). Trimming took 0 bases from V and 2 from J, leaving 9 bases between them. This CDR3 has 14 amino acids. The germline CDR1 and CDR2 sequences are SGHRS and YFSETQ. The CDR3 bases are TGCGCCAGCAGCTTGGGAGACAGCACCTACGAGCAGTACTTC. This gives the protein CASSLGDSTYEQYF.

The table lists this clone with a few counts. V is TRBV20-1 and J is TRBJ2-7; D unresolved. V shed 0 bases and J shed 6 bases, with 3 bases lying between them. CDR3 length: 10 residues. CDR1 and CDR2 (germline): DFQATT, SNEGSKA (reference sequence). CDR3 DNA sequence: TGCAGTGCTAGAGATGGCGAGCAGTACTTC. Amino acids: CSARDGEQYF.

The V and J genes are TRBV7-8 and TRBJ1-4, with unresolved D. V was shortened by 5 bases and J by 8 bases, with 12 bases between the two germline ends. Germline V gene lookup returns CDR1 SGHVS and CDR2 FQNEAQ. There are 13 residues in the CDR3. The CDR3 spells CASSPRLGEKLFF. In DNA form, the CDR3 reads TGTGCCAGCAGCCCCCGGTTGGGGGAAAAACTGTTTTTT.

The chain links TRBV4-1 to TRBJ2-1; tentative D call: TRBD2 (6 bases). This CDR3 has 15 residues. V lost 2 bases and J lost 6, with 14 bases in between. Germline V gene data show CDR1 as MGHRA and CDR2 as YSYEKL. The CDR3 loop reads CASSQRDSQVNEQFF. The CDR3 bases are TGCGCCAGCAGCCAAAGGGACTCCCAGGTCAATGAGCAGTTCTTC.

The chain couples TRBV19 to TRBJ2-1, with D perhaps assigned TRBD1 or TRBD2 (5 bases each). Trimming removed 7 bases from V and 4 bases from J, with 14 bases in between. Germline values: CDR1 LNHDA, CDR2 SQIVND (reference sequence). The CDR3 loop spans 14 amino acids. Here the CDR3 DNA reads TGTGCCAGTACCCCCGGGACCTATTACAATGAGCAGTTCTTC. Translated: CASTPGTYYNEQFF.

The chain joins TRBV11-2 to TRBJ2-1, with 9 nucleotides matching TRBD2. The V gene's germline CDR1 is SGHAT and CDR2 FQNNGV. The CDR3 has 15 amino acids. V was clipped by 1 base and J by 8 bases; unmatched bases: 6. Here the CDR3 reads CASSLVSSGVDEQFF. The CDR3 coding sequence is TGTGCCAGCAGCTTAGTTTCTAGCGGGGTTGATGAGCAGTTCTTC.

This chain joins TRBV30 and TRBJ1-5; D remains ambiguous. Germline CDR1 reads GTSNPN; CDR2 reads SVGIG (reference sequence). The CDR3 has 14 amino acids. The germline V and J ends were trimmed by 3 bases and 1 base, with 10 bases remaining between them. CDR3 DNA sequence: TGTGCCTGGAGCCTCGGATCGAGCAATCAGCCCCAGCATTTT. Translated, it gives CAWSLGSSNQPQHF.

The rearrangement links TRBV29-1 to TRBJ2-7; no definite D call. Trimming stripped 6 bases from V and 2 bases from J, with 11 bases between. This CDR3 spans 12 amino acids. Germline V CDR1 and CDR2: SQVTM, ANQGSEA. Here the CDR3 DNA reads TGCAGCGTCAATGTAGGGCCCTACGAGCAGTACTTC. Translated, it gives CSVNVGPYEQYF.

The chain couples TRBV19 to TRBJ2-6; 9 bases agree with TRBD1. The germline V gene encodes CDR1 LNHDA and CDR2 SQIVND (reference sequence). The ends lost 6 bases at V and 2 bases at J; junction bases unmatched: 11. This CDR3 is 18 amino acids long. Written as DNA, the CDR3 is TGTGCCAGTAGGCCGCCCGGGACAGGGAGGGCTGGGGCCAACGTCCTGACTTTC. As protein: CASRPPGTGRAGANVLTF.

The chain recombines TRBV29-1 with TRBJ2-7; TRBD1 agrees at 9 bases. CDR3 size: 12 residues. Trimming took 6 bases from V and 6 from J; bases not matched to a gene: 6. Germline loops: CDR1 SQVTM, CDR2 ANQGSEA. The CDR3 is CSVGQGESEQYF. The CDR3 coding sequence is TGCAGCGTGGGACAGGGAGAATCCGAGCAGTACTTC.

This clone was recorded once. CDR3 amino acids: CASSLSDTQYF. The CDR3 DNA reads TGTGCCAGCAGCTTGTCAGATACGCAGTATTTT. The chain couples TRBV7-2 to TRBJ2-3; D gene ambiguous. The CDR3 is 11 residues long. The V and J ends lost 3 bases and 4 bases respectively, with 2 bases between them. CDR1 and CDR2 from the germline V gene are SGHTA and FQGNSA.

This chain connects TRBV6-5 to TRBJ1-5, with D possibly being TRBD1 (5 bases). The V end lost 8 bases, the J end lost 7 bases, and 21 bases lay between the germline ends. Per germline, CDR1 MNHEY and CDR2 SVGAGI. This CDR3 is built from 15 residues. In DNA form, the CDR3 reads TGTGCCAGCCGGTACATCGGGGGAGAGGGACAGCCCCAGCATTTT. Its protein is CASRYIGGEGQPQHF.

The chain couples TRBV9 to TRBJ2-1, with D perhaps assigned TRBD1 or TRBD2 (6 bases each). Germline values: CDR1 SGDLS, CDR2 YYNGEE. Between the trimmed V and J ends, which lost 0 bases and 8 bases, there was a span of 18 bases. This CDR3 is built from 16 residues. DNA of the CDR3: TGTGCCAGCAGCGTAGACGCGCGGGGCCAGGGGTATGAGCAGTTCTTC. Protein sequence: CASSVDARGQGYEQFF.

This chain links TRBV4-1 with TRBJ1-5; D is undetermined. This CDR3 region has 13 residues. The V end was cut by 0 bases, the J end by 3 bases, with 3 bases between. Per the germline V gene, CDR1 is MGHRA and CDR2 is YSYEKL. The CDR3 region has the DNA TGCGCCAGCAGCCAAGATAACAATCAGCCCCAGCATTTT. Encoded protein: CASSQDNNQPQHF.

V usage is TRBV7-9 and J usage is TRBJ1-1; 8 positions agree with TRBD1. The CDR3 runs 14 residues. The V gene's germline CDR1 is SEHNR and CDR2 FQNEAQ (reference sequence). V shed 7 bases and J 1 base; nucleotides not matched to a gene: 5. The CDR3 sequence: CASKTGGGNTEAFF. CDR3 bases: TGTGCCAGCAAAACAGGGGGTGGGAACACTGAAGCTTTCTTT.

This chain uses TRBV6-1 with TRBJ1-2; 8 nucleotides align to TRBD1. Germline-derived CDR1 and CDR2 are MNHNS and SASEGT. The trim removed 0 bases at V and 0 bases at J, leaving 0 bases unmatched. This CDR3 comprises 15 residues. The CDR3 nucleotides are TGTGCCAGCAGTGAAGCCAGGGGGCCTAACTATGGCTACACCTTC. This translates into CASSEARGPNYGYTF.

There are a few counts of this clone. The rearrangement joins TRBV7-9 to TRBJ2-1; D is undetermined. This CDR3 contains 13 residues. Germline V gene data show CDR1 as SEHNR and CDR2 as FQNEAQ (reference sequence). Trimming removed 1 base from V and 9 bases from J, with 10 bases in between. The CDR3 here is CASSLGVAGEQFF. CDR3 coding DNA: TGTGCCAGCAGCTTAGGGGTAGCAGGTGAGCAGTTCTTC.

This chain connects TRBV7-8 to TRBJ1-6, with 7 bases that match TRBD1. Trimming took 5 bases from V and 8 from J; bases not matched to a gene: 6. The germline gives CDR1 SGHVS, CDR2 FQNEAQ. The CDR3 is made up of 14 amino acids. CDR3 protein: CASSRDSGDSPLHF. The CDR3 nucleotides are TGTGCCAGCAGCCGGGACAGCGGGGATTCACCCCTCCACTTT.

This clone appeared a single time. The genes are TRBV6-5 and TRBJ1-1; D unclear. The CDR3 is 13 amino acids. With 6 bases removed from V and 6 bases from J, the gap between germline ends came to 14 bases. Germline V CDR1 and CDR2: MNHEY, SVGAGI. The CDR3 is CASRPSVGAEAFF. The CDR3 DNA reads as TGTGCCAGCAGGCCAAGTGTGGGCGCTGAAGCTTTCTTT.

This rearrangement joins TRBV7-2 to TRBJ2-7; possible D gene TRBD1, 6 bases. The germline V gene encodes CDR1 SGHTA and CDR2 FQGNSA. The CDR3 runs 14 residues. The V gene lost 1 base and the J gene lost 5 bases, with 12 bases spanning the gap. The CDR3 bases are TGTGCCAGCAGCTTAGTTGCAGGGGTTGACGAGCAGTACTTC. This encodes CASSLVAGVDEQYF.

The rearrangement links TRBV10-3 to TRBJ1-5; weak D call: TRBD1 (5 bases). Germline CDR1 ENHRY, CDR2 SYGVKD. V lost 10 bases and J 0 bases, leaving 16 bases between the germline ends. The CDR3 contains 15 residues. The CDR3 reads CATMEQASSNQPQHF. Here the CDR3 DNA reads TGTGCCACAATGGAACAGGCGTCTAGCAATCAGCCCCAGCATTTT.

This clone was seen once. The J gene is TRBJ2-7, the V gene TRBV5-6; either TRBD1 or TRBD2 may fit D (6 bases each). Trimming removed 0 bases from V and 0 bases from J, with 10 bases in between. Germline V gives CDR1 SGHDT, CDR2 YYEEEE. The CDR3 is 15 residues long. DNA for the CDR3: TGTGCCAGCAGCTTGGTTGGAGGGGGCTCCTACGAGCAGTACTTC. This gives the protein CASSLVGGGSYEQYF.

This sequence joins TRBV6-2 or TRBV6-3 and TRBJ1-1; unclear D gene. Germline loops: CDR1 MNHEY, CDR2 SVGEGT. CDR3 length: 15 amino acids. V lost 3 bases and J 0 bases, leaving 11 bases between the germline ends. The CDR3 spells CASSYRNGVNTEAFF. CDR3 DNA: TGTGCCAGCAGTTATCGGAACGGGGTGAACACTGAAGCTTTCTTT.

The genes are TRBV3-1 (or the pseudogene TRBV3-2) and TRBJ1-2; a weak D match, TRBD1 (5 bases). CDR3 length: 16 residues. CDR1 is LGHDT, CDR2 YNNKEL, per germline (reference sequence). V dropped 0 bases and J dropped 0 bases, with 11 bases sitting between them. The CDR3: CASSQDTGRTNYGYTF. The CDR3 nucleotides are TGTGCCAGCAGCCAAGACACAGGACGGACTAACTATGGCTACACCTTC.

The CDR3 loop is CASSHNPGQAYEQYF. In DNA form, the CDR3 reads TGCGCCAGCAGCCACAACCCGGGACAGGCCTACGAGCAGTACTTC. The rearrangement uses TRBV4-1 and TRBJ2-7; 8 bases fit TRBD1. CDR3 length: 15 residues. V shed 3 bases, J shed 2 bases, and the junction held 6 bases outside the gene matches. CDR1 is MGHRA, CDR2 YSYEKL, per germline.

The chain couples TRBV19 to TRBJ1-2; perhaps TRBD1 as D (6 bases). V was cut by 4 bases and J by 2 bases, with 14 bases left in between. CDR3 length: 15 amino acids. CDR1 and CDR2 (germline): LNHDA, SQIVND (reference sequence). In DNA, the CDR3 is TGTGCCAGTAGTACCCCGAAGGGGGTAAACTATGGCTACACCTTC. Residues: CASSTPKGVNYGYTF.

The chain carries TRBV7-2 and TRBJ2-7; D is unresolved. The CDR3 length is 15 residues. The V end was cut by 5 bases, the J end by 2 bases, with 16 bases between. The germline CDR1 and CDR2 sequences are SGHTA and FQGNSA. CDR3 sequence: CASSRFGVGTYEQYF. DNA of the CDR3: TGTGCCAGCAGCCGCTTTGGTGTGGGGACCTACGAGCAGTACTTC.